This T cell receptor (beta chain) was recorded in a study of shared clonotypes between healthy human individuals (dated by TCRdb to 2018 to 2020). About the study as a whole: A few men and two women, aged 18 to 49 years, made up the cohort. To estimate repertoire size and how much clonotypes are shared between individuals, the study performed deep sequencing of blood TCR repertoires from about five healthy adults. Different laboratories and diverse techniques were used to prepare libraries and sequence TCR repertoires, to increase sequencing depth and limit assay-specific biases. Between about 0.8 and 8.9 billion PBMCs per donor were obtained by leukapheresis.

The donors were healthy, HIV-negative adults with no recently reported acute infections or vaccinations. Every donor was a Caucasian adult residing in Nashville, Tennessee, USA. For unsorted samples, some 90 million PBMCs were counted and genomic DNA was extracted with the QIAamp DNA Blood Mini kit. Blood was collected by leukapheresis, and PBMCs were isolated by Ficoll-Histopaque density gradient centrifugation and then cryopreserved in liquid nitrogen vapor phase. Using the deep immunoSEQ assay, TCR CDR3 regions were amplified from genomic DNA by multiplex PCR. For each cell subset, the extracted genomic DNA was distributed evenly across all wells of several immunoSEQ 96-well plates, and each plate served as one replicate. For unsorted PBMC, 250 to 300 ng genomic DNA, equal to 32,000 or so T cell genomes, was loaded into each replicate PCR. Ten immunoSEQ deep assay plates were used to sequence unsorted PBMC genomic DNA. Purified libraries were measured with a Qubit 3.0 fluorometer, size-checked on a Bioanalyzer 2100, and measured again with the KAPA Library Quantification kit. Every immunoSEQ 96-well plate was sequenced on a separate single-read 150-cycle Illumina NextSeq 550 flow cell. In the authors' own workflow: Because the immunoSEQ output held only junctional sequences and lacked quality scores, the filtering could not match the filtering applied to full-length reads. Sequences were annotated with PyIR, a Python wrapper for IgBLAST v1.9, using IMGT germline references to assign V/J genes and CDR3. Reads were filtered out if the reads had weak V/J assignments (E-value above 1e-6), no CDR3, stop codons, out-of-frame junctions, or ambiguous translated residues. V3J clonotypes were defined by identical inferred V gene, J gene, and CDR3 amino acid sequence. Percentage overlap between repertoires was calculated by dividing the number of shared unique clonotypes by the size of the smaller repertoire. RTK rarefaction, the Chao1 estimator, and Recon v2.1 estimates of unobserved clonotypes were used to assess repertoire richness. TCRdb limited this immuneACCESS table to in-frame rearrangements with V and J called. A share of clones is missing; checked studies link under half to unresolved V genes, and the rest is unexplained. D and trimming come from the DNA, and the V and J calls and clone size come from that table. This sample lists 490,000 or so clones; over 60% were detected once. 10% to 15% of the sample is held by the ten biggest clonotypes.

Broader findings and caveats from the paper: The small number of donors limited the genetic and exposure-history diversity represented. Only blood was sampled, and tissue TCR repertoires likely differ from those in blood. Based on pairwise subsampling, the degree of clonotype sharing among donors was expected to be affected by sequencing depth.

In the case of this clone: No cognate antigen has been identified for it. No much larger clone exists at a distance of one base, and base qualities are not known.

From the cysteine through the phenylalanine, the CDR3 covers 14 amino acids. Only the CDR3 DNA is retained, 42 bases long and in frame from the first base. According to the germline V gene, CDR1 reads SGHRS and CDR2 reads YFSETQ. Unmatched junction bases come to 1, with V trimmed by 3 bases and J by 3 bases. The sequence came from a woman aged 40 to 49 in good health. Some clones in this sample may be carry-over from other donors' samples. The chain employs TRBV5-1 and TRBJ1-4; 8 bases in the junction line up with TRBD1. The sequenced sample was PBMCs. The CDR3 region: CASSSGQANEKLFF. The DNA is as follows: TGCGCCAGCAGCTCGGGACAGGCTAATGAAAAACTGTTTTTT.